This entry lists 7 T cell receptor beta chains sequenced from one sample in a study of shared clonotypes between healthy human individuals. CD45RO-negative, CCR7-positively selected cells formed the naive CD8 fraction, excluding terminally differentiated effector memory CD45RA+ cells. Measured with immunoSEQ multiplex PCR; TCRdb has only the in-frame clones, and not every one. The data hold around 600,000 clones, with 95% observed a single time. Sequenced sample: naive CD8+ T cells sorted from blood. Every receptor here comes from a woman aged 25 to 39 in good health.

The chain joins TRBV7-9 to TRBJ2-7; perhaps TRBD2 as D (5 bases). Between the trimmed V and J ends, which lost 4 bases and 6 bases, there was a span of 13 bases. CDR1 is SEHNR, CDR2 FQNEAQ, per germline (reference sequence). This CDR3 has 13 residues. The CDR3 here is CASSSGGPGEQYF. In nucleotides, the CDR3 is TGTGCCAGCAGCTCTGGAGGACCCGGCGAGCAGTACTTC. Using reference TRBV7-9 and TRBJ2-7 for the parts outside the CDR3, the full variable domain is DTGVSQNPRHKITKRGQNVTFRCDPISEHNRLYWYRQTLGQGPEFLTYFQNEAQLEKSRLLSDRFSAERPKGSFSTLEIQRTEQGDSAMYLCASSSGGPGEQYFGPGTRLTVT.

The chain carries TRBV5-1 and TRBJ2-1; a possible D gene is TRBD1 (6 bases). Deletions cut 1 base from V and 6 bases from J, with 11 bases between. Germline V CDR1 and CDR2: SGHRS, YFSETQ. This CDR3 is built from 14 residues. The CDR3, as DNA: TGCGCCAGCAGCTTGTCGGGACACTTCAATGAGCAGTTCTTC. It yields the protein CASSLSGHFNEQFF.

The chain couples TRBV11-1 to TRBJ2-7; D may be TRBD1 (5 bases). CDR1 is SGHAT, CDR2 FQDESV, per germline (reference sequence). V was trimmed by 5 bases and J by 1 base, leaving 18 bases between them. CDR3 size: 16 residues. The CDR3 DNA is TGTGCCAGCAGCCCAGGGAAGTGGGTATCATCCTACGAGCAGTACTTC. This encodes CASSPGKWVSSYEQYF. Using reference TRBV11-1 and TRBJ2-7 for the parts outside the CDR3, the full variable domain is EAEVAQSPRYKITEKSQAVAFWCDPISGHATLYWYRQILGQGPELLVQFQDESVVDDSQLPKDRFSAERLKGVDSTLKIQPAELGDSAMYLCASSPGKWVSSYEQYFGPGTRLTVT.

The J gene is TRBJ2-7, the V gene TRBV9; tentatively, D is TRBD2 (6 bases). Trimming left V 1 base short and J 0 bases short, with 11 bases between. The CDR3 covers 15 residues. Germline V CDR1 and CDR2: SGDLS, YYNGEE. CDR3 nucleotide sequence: TGTGCCAGCAGCGTATCCCCTAGCGACTCCTACGAGCAGTACTTC. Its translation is CASSVSPSDSYEQYF.

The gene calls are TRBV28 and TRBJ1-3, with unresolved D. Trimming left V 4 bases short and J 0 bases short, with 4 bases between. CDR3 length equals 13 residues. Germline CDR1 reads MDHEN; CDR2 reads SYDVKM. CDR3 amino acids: CASSYVSGNTIYF. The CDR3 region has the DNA TGTGCCAGCAGTTATGTCTCTGGAAACACCATATATTTT.

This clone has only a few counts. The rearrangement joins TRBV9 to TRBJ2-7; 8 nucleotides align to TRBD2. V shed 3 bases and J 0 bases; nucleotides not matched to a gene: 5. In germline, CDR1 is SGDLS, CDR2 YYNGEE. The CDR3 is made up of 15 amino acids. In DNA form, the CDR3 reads TGTGCCAGCAGCGCCAGCGGGAGCCCCTCCTACGAGCAGTACTTC. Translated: CASSASGSPSYEQYF.

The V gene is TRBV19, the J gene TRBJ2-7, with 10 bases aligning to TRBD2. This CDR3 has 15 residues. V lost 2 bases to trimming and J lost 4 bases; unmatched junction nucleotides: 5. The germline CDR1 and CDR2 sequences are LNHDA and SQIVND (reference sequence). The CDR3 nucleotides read TGTGCCAGTAGTATACTAGCGGGAGTAATTTACGAGCAGTACTTC. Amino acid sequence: CASSILAGVIYEQYF.